The T cell receptor (beta chain) under discussion was sequenced for a study of T-cell reconstitution after alpha-beta-depleted transplantation in children. The CDR3 has 16 amino acids. Germline V gives CDR1 ENHRY, CDR2 SYGVKD. Points on this clonotype: A read error is possible here, since a much larger clone lies one base away.

This sample's TCRbeta library carried unique molecular identifier barcodes. A single record per CDR3 protein comes from TCRdb applying MiXCR to the PCR reads. The table lists around 300,000 distinct CDR3 sequences, around a tenth of them singletons. The sample here was peripheral blood, taken 180 days after TCRalphabeta/CD19-depleted stem cell transplant. The rearrangement links TRBV10-3 to TRBJ2-7, with 10 bases lining up with TRBD1. The receptor's source is a male patient aged 2-15 years who had a stem cell transplant for chronic granulomatous disease, so the T cells may come from the graft donor. The CDR3 region has the DNA TGTGCCATCGGTGAAGGCCGACCGGGACAGGGGTACGAGCAGTACTTC. This gives the protein CAIGEGRPGQGYEQYF.